Described below is a single TCR beta chain sequence and its context. As yet, its antigen is unknown. Clones were sequenced by immunoSEQ multiplex PCR, and TCRdb holds only the in-frame ones, with some missing. The sample has 150,000 or so clones, about 87% seen once. Germline V gives CDR1 SNHLY, CDR2 FYNNEI. The CDR3 runs to 13 residues. V lost 10 bases, J lost 4 bases, and 15 bases lay in between. This sample is drawn from a study of radiation and T cells in renal cell carcinoma. The time point here: blood 4 weeks post-SBRT, at nephrectomy. The treatment is: 15 Gy SBRT to primary tumor, nephrectomy 4 weeks later. Nephrectomy followed 15 Gy stereotactic body radiation by 4 weeks. This renal cell carcinoma was of the clear cell type. Study findings and constraints: Without pretreatment biopsies, baseline tumor clonotype presence was undetermined. In blood, top tumor clones expanded by 2 weeks, shrinking by 4.

The clonotype originates from a woman between 45 and 65 years old with renal cell carcinoma. The V call is TRBV2, the J call TRBJ2-3; a weak D match, TRBD1 (7 bases). This specimen was blood, taken from a patient whose treatment included radiotherapy and nephrectomy. This CDR3 is CAIQGLASDTQYF. CDR3 nucleotides: TGTGCCATACAGGGGCTAGCGTCAGATACGCAGTATTTT.